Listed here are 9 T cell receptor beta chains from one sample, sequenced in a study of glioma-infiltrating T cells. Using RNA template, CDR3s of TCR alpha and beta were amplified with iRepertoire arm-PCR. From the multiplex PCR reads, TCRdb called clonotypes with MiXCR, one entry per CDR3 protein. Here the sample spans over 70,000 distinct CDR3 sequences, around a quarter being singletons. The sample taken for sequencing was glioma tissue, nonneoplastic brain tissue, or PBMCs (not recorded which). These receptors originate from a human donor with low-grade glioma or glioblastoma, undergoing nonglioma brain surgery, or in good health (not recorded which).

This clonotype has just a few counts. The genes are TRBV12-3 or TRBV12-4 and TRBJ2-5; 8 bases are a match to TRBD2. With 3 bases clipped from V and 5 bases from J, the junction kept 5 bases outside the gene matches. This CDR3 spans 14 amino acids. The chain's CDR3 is CASSLRAGAETQYF. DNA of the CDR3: TGTGCCAGCAGTTTGCGAGCGGGAGCGGAGACCCAGTACTTC.

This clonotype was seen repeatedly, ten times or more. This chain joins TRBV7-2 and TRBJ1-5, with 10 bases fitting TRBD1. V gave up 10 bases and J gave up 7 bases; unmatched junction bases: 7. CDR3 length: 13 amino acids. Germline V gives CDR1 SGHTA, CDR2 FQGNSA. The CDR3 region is CATGTGVDQPQHF. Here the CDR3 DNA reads TGTGCCACCGGGACAGGGGTGGACCAGCCCCAGCATTTT. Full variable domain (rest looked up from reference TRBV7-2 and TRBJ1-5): GAGVSQSPSNKVTEKGKDVELRCDPISGHTALYWYRQSLGQGLEFLIYFQGNSAPDKSGLPSDRFSAERTGGSVSTLTIQRTQQEDSAVYLCATGTGVDQPQHFGDGTRLSIL.

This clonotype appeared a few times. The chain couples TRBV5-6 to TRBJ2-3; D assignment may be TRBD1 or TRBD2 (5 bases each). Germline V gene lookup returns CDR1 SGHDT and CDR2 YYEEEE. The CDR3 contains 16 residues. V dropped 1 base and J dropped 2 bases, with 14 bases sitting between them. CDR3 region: CASSLQGAAITDTQYF. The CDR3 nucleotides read TGTGCCAGCAGCTTGCAGGGAGCGGCTATCACAGATACGCAGTATTTT.

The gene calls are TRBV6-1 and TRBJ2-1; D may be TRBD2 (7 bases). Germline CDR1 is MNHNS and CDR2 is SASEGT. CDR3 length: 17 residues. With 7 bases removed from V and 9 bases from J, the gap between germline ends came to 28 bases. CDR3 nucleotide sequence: TGTGCCAGCAACTTTGGGGGGGCGAGGGCGAGGGTCAGTGAGCAGTTCTTC. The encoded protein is CASNFGGARARVSEQFF.

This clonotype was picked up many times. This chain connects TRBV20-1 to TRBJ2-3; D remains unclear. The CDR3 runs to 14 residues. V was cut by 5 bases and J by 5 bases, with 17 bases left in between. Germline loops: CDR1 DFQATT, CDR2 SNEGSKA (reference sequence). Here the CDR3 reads CSAATRNPQDTQYF. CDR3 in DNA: TGCAGTGCTGCAACTCGTAACCCCCAAGATACGCAGTATTTT.

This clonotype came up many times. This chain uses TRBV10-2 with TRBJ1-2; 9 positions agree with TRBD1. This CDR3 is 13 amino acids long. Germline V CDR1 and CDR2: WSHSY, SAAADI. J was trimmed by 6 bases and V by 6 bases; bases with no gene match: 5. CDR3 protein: CASSLQGANGYTF. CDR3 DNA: TGCGCCAGCAGCTTACAGGGGGCGAATGGCTACACCTTC.

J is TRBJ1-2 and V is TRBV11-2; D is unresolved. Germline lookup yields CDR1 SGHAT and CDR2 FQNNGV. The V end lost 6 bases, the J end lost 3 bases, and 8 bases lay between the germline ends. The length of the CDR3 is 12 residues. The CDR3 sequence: CASRGRDYGYTF. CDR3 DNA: TGTGCCAGCAGGGGCCGTGACTATGGCTACACCTTC. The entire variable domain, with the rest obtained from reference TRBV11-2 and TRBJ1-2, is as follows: EAGVAQSPRYKIIEKRQSVAFWCNPISGHATLYWYQQILGQGPKLLIQFQNNGVVDDSQLPKDRFSAERLKGVDSTLKIQPAKLEDSAVYLCASRGRDYGYTFGSGTRLTVV.

The CDR3 DNA reads TGCAGCGTTCGGGGAGAAAGGACCTGGAGGGAGGACGGCTACACCTTC. It encodes CSVRGERTWREDGYTF. The chain employs TRBV29-1 and TRBJ1-2; no firm D call. The germline V gene has CDR1 SQVTM and CDR2 ANQGSEA. V was shortened by 5 bases and J by 8 bases, with 27 bases between the two germline ends. The CDR3 has 16 amino acids.

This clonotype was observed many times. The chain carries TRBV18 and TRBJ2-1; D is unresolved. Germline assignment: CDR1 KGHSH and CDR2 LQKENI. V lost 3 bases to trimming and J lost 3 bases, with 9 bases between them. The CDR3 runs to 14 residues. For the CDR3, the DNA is TGTGCCAGCTCACCGCCCCGTGGCTACAATGAGCAGTTCTTC. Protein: CASSPPRGYNEQFF.